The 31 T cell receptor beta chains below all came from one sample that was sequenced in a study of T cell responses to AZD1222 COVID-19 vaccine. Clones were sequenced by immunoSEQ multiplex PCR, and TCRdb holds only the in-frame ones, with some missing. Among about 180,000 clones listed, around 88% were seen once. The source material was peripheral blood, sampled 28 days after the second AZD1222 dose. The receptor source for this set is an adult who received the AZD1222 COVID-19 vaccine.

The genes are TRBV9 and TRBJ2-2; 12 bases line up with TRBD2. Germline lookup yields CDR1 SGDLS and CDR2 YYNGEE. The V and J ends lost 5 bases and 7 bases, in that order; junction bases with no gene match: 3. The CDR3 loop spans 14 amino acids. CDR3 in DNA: TGTGCCAGCAGGAGACTAGCGGGGGTCGGGGAGCTGTTTTTT. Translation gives CASRRLAGVGELFF.

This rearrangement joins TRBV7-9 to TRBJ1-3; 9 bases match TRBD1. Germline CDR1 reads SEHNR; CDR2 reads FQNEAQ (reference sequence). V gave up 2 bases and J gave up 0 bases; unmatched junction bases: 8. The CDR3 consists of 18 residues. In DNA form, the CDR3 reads TGTGCCAGCAGCTTATTAACCGGGACAGGGTACTCTGGAAACACCATATATTTT. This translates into CASSLLTGTGYSGNTIYF.

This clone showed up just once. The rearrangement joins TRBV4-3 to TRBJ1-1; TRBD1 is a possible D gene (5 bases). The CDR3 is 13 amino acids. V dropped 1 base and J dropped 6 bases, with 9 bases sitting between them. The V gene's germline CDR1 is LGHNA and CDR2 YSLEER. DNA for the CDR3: TGCGCCAGCAGCCAAGGGGACTTGGCTGAAGCTTTCTTT. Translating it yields CASSQGDLAEAFF.

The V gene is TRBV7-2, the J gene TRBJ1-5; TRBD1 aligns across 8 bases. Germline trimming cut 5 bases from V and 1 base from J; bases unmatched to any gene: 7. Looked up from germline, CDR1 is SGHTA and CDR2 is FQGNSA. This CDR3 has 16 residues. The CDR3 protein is CASSPGTGKSNQPQHF. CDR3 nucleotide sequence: TGTGCCAGCAGCCCAGGGACAGGAAAGAGCAATCAGCCCCAGCATTTT.

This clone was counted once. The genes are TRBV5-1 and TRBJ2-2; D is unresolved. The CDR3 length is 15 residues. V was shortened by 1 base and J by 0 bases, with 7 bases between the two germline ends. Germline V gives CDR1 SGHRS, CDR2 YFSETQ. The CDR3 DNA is TGCGCCAGCAGCTTGAGGATAGCGAACACCGGGGAGCTGTTTTTT. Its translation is CASSLRIANTGELFF.

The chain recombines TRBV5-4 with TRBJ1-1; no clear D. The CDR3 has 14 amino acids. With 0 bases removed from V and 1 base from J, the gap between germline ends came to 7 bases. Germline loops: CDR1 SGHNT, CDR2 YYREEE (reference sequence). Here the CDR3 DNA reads TGTGCCAGCAGCTTGGACAGAGCGAACACTGAAGCTTTCTTT. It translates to CASSLDRANTEAFF. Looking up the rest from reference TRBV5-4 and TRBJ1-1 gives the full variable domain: ETGVTQSPTHLIKTRGQQVTLRCSSQSGHNTVSWYQQALGQGPQFIFQYYREEENGRGNFPPRFSGLQFPNYSSELNVNALELDDSALYLCASSLDRANTEAFFGQGTRLTVV.

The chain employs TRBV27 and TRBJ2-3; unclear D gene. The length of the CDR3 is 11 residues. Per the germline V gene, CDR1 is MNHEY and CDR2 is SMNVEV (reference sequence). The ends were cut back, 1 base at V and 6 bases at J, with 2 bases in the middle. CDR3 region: CASSLYDTQYF. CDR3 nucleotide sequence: TGTGCCAGCAGTTTATACGATACGCAGTATTTT.

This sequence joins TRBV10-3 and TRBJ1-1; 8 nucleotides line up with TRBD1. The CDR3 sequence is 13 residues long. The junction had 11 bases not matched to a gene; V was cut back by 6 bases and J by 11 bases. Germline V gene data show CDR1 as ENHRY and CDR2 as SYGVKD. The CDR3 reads CAISSGQEAGAFF. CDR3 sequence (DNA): TGTGCCATCAGCTCGGGACAGGAGGCGGGTGCTTTCTTT.

The CDR3 sequence is CASSPRERGGHGTQYF. CDR3 bases: TGTGCCAGCAGTCCCCGGGAGCGGGGGGGCCACGGGACCCAGTACTTC. The J gene is TRBJ2-5, the V gene TRBV27; 10 bases map to TRBD2. CDR1 and CDR2 (germline): MNHEY, SMNVEV (reference sequence). The CDR3 spans 16 residues. J was trimmed by 7 bases and V by 5 bases; bases with no gene match: 13.

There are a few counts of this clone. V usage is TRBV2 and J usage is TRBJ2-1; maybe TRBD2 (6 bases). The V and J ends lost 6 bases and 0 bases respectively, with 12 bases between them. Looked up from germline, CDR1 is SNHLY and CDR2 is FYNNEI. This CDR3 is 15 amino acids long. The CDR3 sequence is CASSRDFLSYNEQFF. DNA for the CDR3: TGTGCCAGCAGCAGGGACTTCCTCTCCTACAATGAGCAGTTCTTC. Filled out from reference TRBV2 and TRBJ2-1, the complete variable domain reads EPEVTQTPSHQVTQMGQEVILRCVPISNHLYFYWYRQILGQKVEFLVSFYNNEISEKSEIFDDQFSVERPDGSNFTLKIRSTKLEDSAMYFCASSRDFLSYNEQFFGPGTRLTVL.

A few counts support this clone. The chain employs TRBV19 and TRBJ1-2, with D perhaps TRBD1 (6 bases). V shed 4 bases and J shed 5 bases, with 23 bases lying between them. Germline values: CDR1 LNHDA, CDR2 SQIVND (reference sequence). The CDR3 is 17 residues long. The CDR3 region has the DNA TGTGCCAGTAGTACCAGAGAGGGACATATGACGTCTTATGGCTACACCTTC. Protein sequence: CASSTREGHMTSYGYTF.

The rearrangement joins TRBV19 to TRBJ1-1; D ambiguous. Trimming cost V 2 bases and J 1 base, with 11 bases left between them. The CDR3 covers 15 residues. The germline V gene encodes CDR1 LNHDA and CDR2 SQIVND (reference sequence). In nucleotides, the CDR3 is TGTGCCAGTAGTATACCCACCCCCGAGAACACTGAAGCTTTCTTT. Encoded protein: CASSIPTPENTEAFF.

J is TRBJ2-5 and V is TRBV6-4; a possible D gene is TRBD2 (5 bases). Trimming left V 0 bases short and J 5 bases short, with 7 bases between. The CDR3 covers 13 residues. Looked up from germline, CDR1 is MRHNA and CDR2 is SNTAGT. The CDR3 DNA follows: TGTGCCAGCAGTGACTCAGCTAGCGAGACCCAGTACTTC. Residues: CASSDSASETQYF.

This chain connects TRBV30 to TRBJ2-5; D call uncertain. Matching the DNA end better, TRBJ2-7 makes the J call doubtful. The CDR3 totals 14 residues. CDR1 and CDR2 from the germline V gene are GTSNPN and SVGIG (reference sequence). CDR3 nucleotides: TGTGCCTGGAGTGTAAACCAGGTCTCCTACGAGCAGTACTTC. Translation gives CAWSVNQVSYEQYF.

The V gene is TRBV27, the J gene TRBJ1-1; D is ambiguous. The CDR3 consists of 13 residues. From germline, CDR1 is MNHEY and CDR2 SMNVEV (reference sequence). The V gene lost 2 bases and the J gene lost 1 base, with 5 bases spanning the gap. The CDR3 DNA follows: TGTGCCAGCAGTTTAAAAGAGAACACTGAAGCTTTCTTT. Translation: CASSLKENTEAFF.

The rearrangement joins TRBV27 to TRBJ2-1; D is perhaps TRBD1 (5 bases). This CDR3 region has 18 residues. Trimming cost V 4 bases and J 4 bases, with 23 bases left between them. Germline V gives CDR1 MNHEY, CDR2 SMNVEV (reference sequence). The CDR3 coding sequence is TGTGCCAGCAGTTCCTGGGGCACAGCAGCCTCAGAATACAATGAGCAGTTCTTC. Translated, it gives CASSSWGTAASEYNEQFF.

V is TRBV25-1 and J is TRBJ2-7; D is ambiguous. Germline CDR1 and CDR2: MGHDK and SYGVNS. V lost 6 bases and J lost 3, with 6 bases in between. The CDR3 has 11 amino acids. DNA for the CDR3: TGTGCCAGCAGACAGTTCTACGAGCAGTACTTC. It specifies CASRQFYEQYF.

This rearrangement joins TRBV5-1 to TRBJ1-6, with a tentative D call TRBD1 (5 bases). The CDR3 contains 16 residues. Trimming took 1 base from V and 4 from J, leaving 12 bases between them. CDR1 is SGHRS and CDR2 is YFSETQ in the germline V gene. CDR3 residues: CASSLSGGSYNSPLHF. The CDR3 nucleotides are TGCGCCAGCAGCTTGTCGGGGGGATCGTATAATTCACCCCTCCACTTT.

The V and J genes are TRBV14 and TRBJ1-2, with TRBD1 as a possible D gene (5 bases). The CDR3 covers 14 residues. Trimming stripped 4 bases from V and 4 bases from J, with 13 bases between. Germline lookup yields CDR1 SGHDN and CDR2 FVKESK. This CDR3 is CASSLQGMGYGYTF. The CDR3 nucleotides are TGTGCCAGCAGCCTGCAGGGTATGGGCTATGGCTACACCTTC.

The CDR3 reads CASRETGQLTGELFF. In DNA form, the CDR3 reads TGCGCCAGCAGGGAAACGGGACAGCTCACCGGGGAGCTGTTTTTT. The chain carries TRBV5-1 and TRBJ2-2; TRBD1 aligns across 7 bases. The CDR3 is 15 amino acids. Germline V gene sequence: CDR1 SGHRS, CDR2 YFSETQ. V was clipped by 5 bases and J by 4 bases; unmatched bases: 8.

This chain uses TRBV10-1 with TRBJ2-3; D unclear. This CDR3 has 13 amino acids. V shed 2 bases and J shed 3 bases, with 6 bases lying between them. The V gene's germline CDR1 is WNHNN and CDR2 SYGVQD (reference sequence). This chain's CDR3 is CASSEGLTDTQYF. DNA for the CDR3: TGCGCCAGCAGTGAGGGTCTAACAGATACGCAGTATTTT.

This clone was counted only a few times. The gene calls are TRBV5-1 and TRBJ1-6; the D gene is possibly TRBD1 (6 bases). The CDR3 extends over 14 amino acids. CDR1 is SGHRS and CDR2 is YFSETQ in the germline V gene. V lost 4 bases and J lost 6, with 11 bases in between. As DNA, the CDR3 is TGCGCCAGCAGCCCCACAGGGTTTAATTCACCCCTCCACTTT. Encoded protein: CASSPTGFNSPLHF.

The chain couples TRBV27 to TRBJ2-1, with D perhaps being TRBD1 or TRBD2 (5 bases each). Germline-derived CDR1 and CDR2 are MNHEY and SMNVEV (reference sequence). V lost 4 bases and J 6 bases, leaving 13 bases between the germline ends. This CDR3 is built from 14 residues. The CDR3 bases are TGTGCCAGCAGTTCGCCGTCTGGGGGCAATGAGCAGTTCTTC. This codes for CASSSPSGGNEQFF.

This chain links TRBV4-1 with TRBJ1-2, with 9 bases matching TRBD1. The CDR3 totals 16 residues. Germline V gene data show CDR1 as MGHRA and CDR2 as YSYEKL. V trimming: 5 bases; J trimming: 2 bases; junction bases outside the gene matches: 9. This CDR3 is CASSERGTGFNYGYTF. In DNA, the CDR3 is TGCGCCAGCAGCGAAAGGGGGACAGGGTTCAACTATGGCTACACCTTC.

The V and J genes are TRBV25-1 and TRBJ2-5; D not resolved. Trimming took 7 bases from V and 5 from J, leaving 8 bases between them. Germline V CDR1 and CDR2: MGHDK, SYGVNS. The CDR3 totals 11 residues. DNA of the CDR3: TGTGCCAGCATCCAAGGGGAGACCCAGTACTTC. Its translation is CASIQGETQYF.

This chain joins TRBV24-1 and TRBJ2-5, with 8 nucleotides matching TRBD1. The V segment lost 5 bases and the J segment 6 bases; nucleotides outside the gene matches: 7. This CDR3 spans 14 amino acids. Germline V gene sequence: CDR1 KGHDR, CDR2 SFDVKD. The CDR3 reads CATSGQGMLKTQYF. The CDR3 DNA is TGTGCCACCAGTGGACAGGGGATGTTGAAGACCCAGTACTTC.

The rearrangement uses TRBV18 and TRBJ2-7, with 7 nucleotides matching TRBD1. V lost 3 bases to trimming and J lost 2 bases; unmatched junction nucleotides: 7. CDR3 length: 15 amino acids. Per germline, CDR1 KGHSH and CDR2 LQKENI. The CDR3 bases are TGTGCCAGCTCACCCGGGACAGCCCTTCCCTACGAGCAGTACTTC. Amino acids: CASSPGTALPYEQYF.

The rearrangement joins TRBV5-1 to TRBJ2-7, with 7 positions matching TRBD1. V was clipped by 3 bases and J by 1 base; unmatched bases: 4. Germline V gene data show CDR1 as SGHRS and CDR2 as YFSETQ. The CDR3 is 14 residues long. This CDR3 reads CASSSGTVSYEQYF. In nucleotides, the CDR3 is TGCGCCAGCAGCTCCGGGACAGTATCCTACGAGCAGTACTTC.

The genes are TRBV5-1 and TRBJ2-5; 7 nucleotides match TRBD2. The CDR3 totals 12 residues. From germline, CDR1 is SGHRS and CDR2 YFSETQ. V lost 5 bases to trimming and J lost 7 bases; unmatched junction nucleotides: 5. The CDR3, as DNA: TGCGCCAGCAGTGGGGAGGGAGGGACCCAGTACTTC. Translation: CASSGEGGTQYF.

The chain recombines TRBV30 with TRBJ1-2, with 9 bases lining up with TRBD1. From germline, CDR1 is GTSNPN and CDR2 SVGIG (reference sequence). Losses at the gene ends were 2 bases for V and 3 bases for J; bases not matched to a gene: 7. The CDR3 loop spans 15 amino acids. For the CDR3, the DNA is TGTGCCTGGAGTAACGCCGGGACAGGGCACTATGGCTACACCTTC. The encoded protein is CAWSNAGTGHYGYTF.

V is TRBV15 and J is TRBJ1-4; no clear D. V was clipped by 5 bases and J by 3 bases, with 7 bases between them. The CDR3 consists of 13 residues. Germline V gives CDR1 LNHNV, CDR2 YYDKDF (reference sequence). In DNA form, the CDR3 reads TGTGCCACCAGCGCGAGGGCTAATGAAAAACTGTTTTTT. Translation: CATSARANEKLFF.